One and the same sample provided the 29 T cell receptor beta chains below, sequenced in a study of blood T cells in healthy people across ages. It was with a sample-barcoded 5' primer and a J-beta primer mix that a second PCR of roughly 7 to 12 cycles was run. TCRdb processed the 5' RACE reads anew with MiXCR; each CDR3 protein has one entry. The sample shows fewer than 1 million distinct CDR3 sequences, about 42% of them seen only once. The sample was blood. The source of these receptors is a man in his sixties in good health.

V and J are TRBV20-1 and TRBJ2-1, with 7 bases aligning to TRBD1. J was trimmed by 6 bases and V by 5 bases; bases with no gene match: 7. The CDR3 extends over 13 amino acids. Germline loops: CDR1 DFQATT, CDR2 SNEGSKA (reference sequence). The CDR3 is CSAPRDSSNEQFF. The CDR3 coding sequence is TGCAGTGCTCCCCGGGACAGCTCCAATGAGCAGTTCTTC.

The rearrangement uses TRBV4-2 and TRBJ1-6; D may be TRBD1 (5 bases). This CDR3 contains 15 residues. The V gene lost 1 base and the J gene lost 10 bases, with 14 bases spanning the gap. The germline CDR1 and CDR2 sequences are LGHNA and YNFKEQ. The CDR3: CASSQGVGDRSPLHF. CDR3 nucleotides: TGTGCCAGCAGCCAAGGAGTAGGGGATAGATCACCCCTCCACTTT.

V and J are TRBV9 and TRBJ2-5; weak D call: TRBD1 (6 bases). CDR1 is SGDLS and CDR2 is YYNGEE in the germline V gene. V was shortened by 4 bases and J by 0 bases, with 13 bases between the two germline ends. The CDR3 has 15 residues. The CDR3 sequence is CASSPGHLNQETQYF. In DNA, the CDR3 is TGTGCCAGCAGCCCGGGACATCTGAACCAAGAGACCCAGTACTTC.

This clonotype appeared a single time. This chain connects TRBV14 to TRBJ2-1; TRBD2 might be the D (5 bases). The CDR3 is 13 residues long. Germline V CDR1 and CDR2: SGHDN, FVKESK. Trimming took 0 bases from V and 9 from J, leaving 9 bases between them. CDR3 loop: CASSQELGGEQFF. CDR3 in DNA: TGTGCCAGCAGCCAAGAACTAGGAGGTGAGCAGTTCTTC.

A few counts support this clonotype. The rearrangement joins TRBV6-6 to TRBJ2-1; D uncertain. The V gene lost 3 bases and the J gene lost 6 bases, with 15 bases spanning the gap. The CDR3 has 15 amino acids. Per germline, CDR1 MNHNY and CDR2 SVGAGI (reference sequence). The CDR3 here is CASSYMADISNEQFF. The DNA of the CDR3 is TGTGCCAGCAGTTATATGGCAGACATCTCCAATGAGCAGTTCTTC.

The chain uses TRBV12-3 or TRBV12-4 and TRBJ1-6, with D possibly matching TRBD1 (5 bases). V gave up 5 bases and J gave up 0 bases, with 17 bases separating them. This CDR3 spans 18 amino acids. As DNA, the CDR3 is TGTGCCAGCAGTCACCAGGGTTTCCCGAGCTCCTATAATTCACCCCTCCACTTT. It specifies CASSHQGFPSSYNSPLHF.

In this sample, this clonotype turned up a few times. The J gene is TRBJ2-5, the V gene TRBV7-9, with D possibly being TRBD1 (6 bases). Trimming stripped 7 bases from V and 4 bases from J, with 13 bases between. Germline CDR1 is SEHNR and CDR2 is FQNEAQ (reference sequence). CDR3 length equals 13 residues. The CDR3 region is CASNFVGAETQYF. The CDR3 DNA follows: TGTGCCAGCAATTTCGTGGGGGCAGAGACCCAGTACTTC. The whole variable domain, remainder taken from reference TRBV7-9 and TRBJ2-5, is DTGVSQNPRHKITKRGQNVTFRCDPISEHNRLYWYRQTLGQGPEFLTYFQNEAQLEKSRLLSDRFSAERPKGSFSTLEIQRTEQGDSAMYLCASNFVGAETQYFGPGTRLLVL.

Regarding this clonotype: The junction departs from germline at one end; a sequencing error may be responsible. The chain is built from TRBV12-3 or TRBV12-4 and TRBJ1-2; 10 positions agree with TRBD1. The CDR3 sequence is 14 residues long. CDR3 residues: CASSLAGTGDGCTF. CDR3 in DNA: TGTGCCAGCAGTCTAGCCGGGACAGGGGACGGCTGCACCTTC.

The V and J genes are TRBV5-5 and TRBJ2-3, with 11 bases aligning to TRBD2. Germline V gene sequence: CDR1 SGHKS, CDR2 YYEKEE (reference sequence). The junction had 14 bases not matched to a gene; V was cut back by 4 bases and J by 7 bases. The CDR3 has 17 amino acids. Written as DNA, the CDR3 is TGTGCCAGCAGCGGGACATTCGGGCTAGCGGGGGGAAATACGCAGTATTTT. It codes for CASSGTFGLAGGNTQYF.

The table lists this clonotype with a few counts. This rearrangement joins TRBV7-6 to TRBJ2-5, with TRBD2 as a possible D gene (6 bases). This CDR3 spans 15 amino acids. V gave up 3 bases and J gave up 5 bases, with 16 bases separating them. Germline loops: CDR1 SGHVS, CDR2 FNYEAQ. The CDR3 here is CASSFSPQGGETQYF. In nucleotides, the CDR3 is TGTGCCAGCAGCTTTTCCCCCCAGGGAGGTGAGACCCAGTACTTC.

The sample holds a few counts of this clonotype. This rearrangement joins TRBV11-2 to TRBJ2-3; D perhaps matches TRBD2 (6 bases). CDR3 length: 15 residues. Looked up from germline, CDR1 is SGHAT and CDR2 is FQNNGV. Deletions cut 1 base from V and 4 bases from J, with 12 bases between. CDR3 nucleotide sequence: TGTGCCAGCAGCTTAGGAGGGACTCCTCCAGATACGCAGTATTTT. Translation: CASSLGGTPPDTQYF. Looking up the rest from reference TRBV11-2 and TRBJ2-3 gives the full variable domain: EAGVAQSPRYKIIEKRQSVAFWCNPISGHATLYWYQQILGQGPKLLIQFQNNGVVDDSQLPKDRFSAERLKGVDSTLKIQPAKLEDSAVYLCASSLGGTPPDTQYFGPGTRLTVL.

The V gene is TRBV5-8, the J gene TRBJ2-7; 8 nucleotides line up with TRBD2. This CDR3 has 15 residues. The germline gives CDR1 SGHTS, CDR2 YDEGEE. The ends lost 4 bases at V and 1 base at J; junction bases unmatched: 7. The CDR3 here is CASSPGRALSYEQYF. CDR3 sequence (DNA): TGTGCCAGCAGCCCCGGGAGGGCCCTATCCTACGAGCAGTACTTC.

This clonotype came up once. The V gene is TRBV29-1, the J gene TRBJ2-7; 7 nucleotides align to TRBD1. The germline gives CDR1 SQVTM, CDR2 ANQGSEA. Trimming removed 8 bases from V and 0 bases from J; junction bases left unmatched: 19. This CDR3 has 17 amino acids. CDR3 DNA sequence: TGCAGCATTGTAAAGGGACAGCGCTACTCTAGCTCCTACGAGCAGTACTTC. This codes for CSIVKGQRYSSSYEQYF.

V gene TRBV3-1 combines with J gene TRBJ2-5, with D hard to call. This CDR3 comprises 12 residues. Looked up from germline, CDR1 is LGHDT and CDR2 is YNNKEL (reference sequence). With 3 bases removed from V and 5 bases from J, the gap between germline ends came to 7 bases. CDR3: CASSHSEETQYF. In nucleotides, the CDR3 is TGTGCCAGCAGCCATTCGGAGGAGACCCAGTACTTC.

This chain connects TRBV5-6 to TRBJ2-3, with D possibly being TRBD1 (6 bases). Germline loops: CDR1 SGHDT, CDR2 YYEEEE. The CDR3 consists of 17 residues. Trimming stripped 0 bases from V and 5 bases from J, with 19 bases between. Here the CDR3 reads CASSLARDMTRLDTQYF. CDR3 bases: TGTGCCAGCAGCTTGGCCCGGGACATGACCAGGTTAGATACGCAGTATTTT.

Details on this clonotype: An end of the junction does not agree with germline; a read error may underlie this. The chain carries TRBV6-1 and TRBJ2-7; tentatively, D is TRBD1 or TRBD2 (6 bases each). The CDR3 sequence is 16 residues long. Germline assignment: CDR1 MNHNS and CDR2 SASEGT. CDR3 region: CASSEGGTILREEQYF. DNA of the CDR3: TGTGCCAGCAGCGAAGGAGGGACAATACTCCGGGAGGAGCAGTACTTC.

This clonotype was recorded a few times. V gene TRBV7-9 combines with J gene TRBJ2-7; D tentatively fits TRBD1 or TRBD2 (5 bases each). Germline CDR1 is SEHNR and CDR2 is FQNEAQ (reference sequence). Trimming removed 5 bases from V and 0 bases from J, with 14 bases in between. CDR3 size: 15 residues. CDR3 nucleotides: TGTGCCAGCAGCATAGTAACCGGGACCTCCTACGAGCAGTACTTC. It is translated as CASSIVTGTSYEQYF.

This clonotype has more than one count but fewer than ten. The rearrangement links TRBV6-6 to TRBJ2-5; D possibly corresponds to TRBD2 (6 bases). Germline V lookup: CDR1 MNHNY, CDR2 SVGAGI (reference sequence). Trimming removed 5 bases from V and 5 bases from J, with 18 bases in between. This CDR3 comprises 15 residues. CDR3 nucleotides: TGTGCCAGCAGTCCACTAGCCGGTAGGGGTGAGACCCAGTACTTC. It is translated as CASSPLAGRGETQYF.

The rearrangement uses TRBV20-1 and TRBJ1-5; D is unclear. The V end was cut by 0 bases, the J end by 7 bases, with 16 bases between. The CDR3 totals 15 residues. Germline CDR1 DFQATT, CDR2 SNEGSKA (reference sequence). The CDR3, as DNA: TGCAGTGCTAGAGATCAGACCGGATCATGGCAGCCCCAGCATTTT. This translates into CSARDQTGSWQPQHF.

V usage is TRBV5-1 and J usage is TRBJ1-1, with 7 bases aligning to TRBD1. The CDR3 length is 15 residues. Germline values: CDR1 SGHRS, CDR2 YFSETQ. The V and J ends lost 4 bases and 5 bases, in that order; junction bases with no gene match: 11. In DNA, the CDR3 is TGCGCCAGCAGCGCGTCCGACAGGGTTAGGACTGAAGCTTTCTTT. Its protein is CASSASDRVRTEAFF.

V gene TRBV5-1 combines with J gene TRBJ2-5; unclear D gene. Trimming took 4 bases from V and 0 from J, leaving 7 bases between them. Germline V lookup: CDR1 SGHRS, CDR2 YFSETQ. The CDR3 runs 13 residues. The CDR3: CASSHTYQETQYF. As DNA, the CDR3 is TGCGCCAGCAGCCATACGTACCAAGAGACCCAGTACTTC.

This chain connects TRBV20-1 to TRBJ2-1, with 11 bases fitting TRBD2. The CDR3 extends over 14 amino acids. The germline gives CDR1 DFQATT, CDR2 SNEGSKA (reference sequence). CDR3 residues: CNTMLAGGPDEQFF. In DNA form, the CDR3 reads TGCAACACTATGTTAGCGGGGGGGCCCGATGAGCAGTTCTTC.

The chain combines TRBV11-2 with TRBJ2-3; TRBD2 is a possible D gene (7 bases). The ends were cut back, 5 bases at V and 4 bases at J, with 16 bases in the middle. Germline CDR1 SGHAT, CDR2 FQNNGV. The CDR3 runs to 15 residues. For the CDR3, the DNA is TGTGCCAGCAGCCCCGGTGGGAGGGGGGCAGATACGCAGTATTTT. Translated, it gives CASSPGGRGADTQYF.

In DNA form, the CDR3 reads TGTGCCAGCAGCGTAGAAGGGACAGTTTTTGGGGCCTCTGGGGCCAACGTCCTGACTTTC. It specifies CASSVEGTVFGASGANVLTF. The chain couples TRBV9 to TRBJ2-6, with TRBD1 matching 7 bases. With V trimmed by 0 bases and J by 0 bases, 12 bases remained unmatched. The length of the CDR3 is 20 residues. Germline CDR1 and CDR2: SGDLS and YYNGEE.

The chain uses TRBV18 and TRBJ2-7; D remains unclear. The V end was cut by 5 bases, the J end by 0 bases, with 11 bases between. From germline, CDR1 is KGHSH and CDR2 LQKENI. The CDR3 runs 14 residues. The CDR3 is CASSFQTRSYEQYF. CDR3 sequence (DNA): TGTGCCAGCTCATTTCAGACTCGCTCCTACGAGCAGTACTTC.

This clonotype was seen a few times. The gene calls are TRBV7-9 and TRBJ2-5, with D hard to call. This CDR3 region has 12 residues. V was cut by 7 bases and J by 3 bases, with 9 bases left in between. CDR1 SEHNR and CDR2 FQNEAQ come from the germline V gene (reference sequence). In nucleotides, the CDR3 is TGTGCCAGCAACACTTTCGAAGAGACCCAGTACTTC. This gives the protein CASNTFEETQYF.

This clonotype was recorded a few times. The chain employs TRBV5-5 and TRBJ1-4, with D possibly TRBD1 on 5 matching bases. Deletions cut 4 bases from V and 0 bases from J, with 10 bases between. The germline CDR1 and CDR2 sequences are SGHKS and YYEKEE (reference sequence). The CDR3 length is 15 residues. This CDR3 is CASSPGHATNEKLFF. CDR3 DNA sequence: TGTGCCAGCAGCCCTGGACACGCAACTAATGAAAAACTGTTTTTT.

This clonotype was recorded at least ten times. This chain joins TRBV3-1 and TRBJ2-7, with D uncertain. Per the germline V gene, CDR1 is LGHDT and CDR2 is YNNKEL (reference sequence). Trimming pared 1 base from V and 0 bases from J, leaving 7 bases between. This CDR3 is built from 14 residues. DNA for the CDR3: TGTGCCAGCAGCCAAGGAGACATCTCCTACGAGCAGTACTTC. Amino acids: CASSQGDISYEQYF.

This clonotype was seen only once. V and J are TRBV9 and TRBJ1-6; 7 bases are shared with TRBD1. This CDR3 spans 15 amino acids. Germline values: CDR1 SGDLS, CDR2 YYNGEE. V was pared by 4 bases and J by 8 bases, with 9 bases of the junction left unmatched. CDR3 DNA sequence: TGTGCCAGCAGCTTCCGACAGGGTACCGATTCACCCCTCCACTTT. It is translated as CASSFRQGTDSPLHF. Supplemented by reference TRBV9 and TRBJ1-6, the full variable domain reads DSGVTQTPKHLITATGQRVTLRCSPRSGDLSVYWYQQSLDQGLQFLIQYYNGEERAKGNILERFSAQQFPDLHSELNLSSLELGDSALYFCASSFRQGTDSPLHFGNGTRLTVT.